This T cell receptor beta chain was identified during a study of cytomegalovirus exposure and HLA in healthy donors. Sequenced by immunoSEQ multiplex PCR; TCRdb stores in-frame clones only, minus some. The table records 150,000 to 200,000 clones, 80% to 90% of them present only once. This clone was seen only a few times. This receptor was taken from a woman in her twenties or thirties in good health and CMV-seropositive. The specimen was PBMCs.

The CDR3 DNA follows: TGTGCCAGCAGCAGTCAGACTTCCGGGACAGGAACCTACGAGCAGTACTTC. Its translation: CASSSQTSGTGTYEQYF. The chain recombines TRBV4-2 with TRBJ2-7; 8 positions match TRBD1. Trimming removed 5 bases from V and 2 bases from J; junction bases left unmatched: 14. CDR3 length: 17 amino acids. Germline assignment: CDR1 LGHNA and CDR2 YNFKEQ.